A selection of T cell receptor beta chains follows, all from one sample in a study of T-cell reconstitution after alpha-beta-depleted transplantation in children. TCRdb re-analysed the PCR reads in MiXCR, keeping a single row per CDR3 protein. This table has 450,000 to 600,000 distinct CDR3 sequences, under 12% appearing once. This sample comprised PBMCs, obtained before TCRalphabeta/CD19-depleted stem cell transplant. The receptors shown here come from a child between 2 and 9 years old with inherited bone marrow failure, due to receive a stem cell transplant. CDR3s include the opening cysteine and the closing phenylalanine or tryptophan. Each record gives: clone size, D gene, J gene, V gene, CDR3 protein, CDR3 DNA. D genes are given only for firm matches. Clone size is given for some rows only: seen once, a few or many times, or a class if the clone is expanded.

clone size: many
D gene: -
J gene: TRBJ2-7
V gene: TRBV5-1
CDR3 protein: CASSLMGDSAYEQYF
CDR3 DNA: TGCGCCAGCAGCTTGATGGGTGACTCAGCCTACGAGCAGTACTTC

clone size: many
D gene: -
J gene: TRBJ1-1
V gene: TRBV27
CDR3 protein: CASSWARATEAFF
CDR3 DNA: TGTGCCAGCAGTTGGGCCCGGGCCACTGAAGCTTTCTTT

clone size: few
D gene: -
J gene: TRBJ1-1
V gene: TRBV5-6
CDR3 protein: CASSLVTDQNTEAFF
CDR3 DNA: TGTGCCAGCAGCTTGGTGACAGACCAGAACACTGAAGCTTTCTTT

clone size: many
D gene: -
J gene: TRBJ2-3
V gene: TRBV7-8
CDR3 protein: CASSLLGGVSTDTQYF
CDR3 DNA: TGTGCCAGCAGCTTACTAGGCGGGGTTAGCACAGATACGCAGTATTTT

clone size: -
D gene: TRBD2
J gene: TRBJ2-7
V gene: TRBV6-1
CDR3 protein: CASRTLGGRVSEQYF
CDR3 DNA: TGTGCCAGCAGAACCCTTGGCGGGAGGGTTAGCGAGCAGTACTTC

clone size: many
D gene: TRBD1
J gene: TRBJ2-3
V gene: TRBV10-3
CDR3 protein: CAISFAGQGTDTQYF
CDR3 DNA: TGTGCCATCAGTTTCGCTGGACAGGGTACAGATACGCAGTATTTT

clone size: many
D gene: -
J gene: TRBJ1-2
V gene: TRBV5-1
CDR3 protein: CASSPSAAPGEGGYTF
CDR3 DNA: TGCGCCAGCAGCCCTTCTGCGGCACCAGGTGAGGGTGGCTACACCTTC

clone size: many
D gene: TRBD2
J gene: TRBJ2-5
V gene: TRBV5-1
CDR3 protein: CASSSGLAGDNGETQYF
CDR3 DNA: TGCGCCAGCAGCTCAGGACTAGCGGGAGATAATGGGGAGACCCAGTACTTC

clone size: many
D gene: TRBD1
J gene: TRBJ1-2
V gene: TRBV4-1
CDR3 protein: CASSQPGQGPYGYTF
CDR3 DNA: TGCGCCAGCAGCCAACCGGGACAGGGGCCTTATGGCTACACCTTC

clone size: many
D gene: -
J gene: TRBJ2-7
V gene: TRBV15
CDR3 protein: CATSRDKSYEQYF
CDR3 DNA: TGTGCCACCAGCAGAGATAAATCCTACGAGCAGTACTTC

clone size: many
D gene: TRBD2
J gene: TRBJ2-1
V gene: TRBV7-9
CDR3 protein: CASSQPPAGKSNEQFF
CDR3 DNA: TGTGCCAGCAGCCAACCCCCAGCGGGAAAGTCCAATGAGCAGTTCTTC

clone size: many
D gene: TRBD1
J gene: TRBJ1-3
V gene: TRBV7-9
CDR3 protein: CASSPGTGKIAGNTIYF
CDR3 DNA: TGTGCCAGCAGCCCCGGGACAGGGAAAATAGCTGGAAACACCATATATTTT

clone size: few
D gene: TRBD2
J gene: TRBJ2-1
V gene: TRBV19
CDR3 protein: CASSGGLAGKNEQFF
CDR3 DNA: TGTGCCAGTAGTGGGGGACTAGCGGGGAAGAATGAGCAGTTCTTC

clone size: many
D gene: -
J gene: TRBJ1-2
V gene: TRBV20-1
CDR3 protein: CSASPRGNYGYTF
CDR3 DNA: TGCAGTGCTAGCCCCAGGGGTAACTATGGCTACACCTTC

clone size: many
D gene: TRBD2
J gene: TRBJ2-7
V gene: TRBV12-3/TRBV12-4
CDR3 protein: CASTEGGALYEQYF
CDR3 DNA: TGTGCCAGCACCGAGGGAGGGGCGTTATACGAGCAGTACTTC

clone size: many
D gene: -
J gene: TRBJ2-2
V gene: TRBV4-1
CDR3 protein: CASRPLRGTTITGELFF
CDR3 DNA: TGCGCCAGCAGACCCCTGCGGGGAACCACTATCACCGGGGAGCTGTTTTTT

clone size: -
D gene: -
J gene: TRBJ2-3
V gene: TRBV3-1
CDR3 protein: CASSQDPSGRTDTQYF
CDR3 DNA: TGTGCCAGCAGCCAAGATCCCAGCGGGCGCACAGATACGCAGTATTTT

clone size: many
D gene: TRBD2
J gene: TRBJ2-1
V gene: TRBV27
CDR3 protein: CASSFASGRLSSYNEQFF
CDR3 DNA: TGTGCCAGCAGTTTCGCTAGCGGGAGGCTAAGCTCCTACAATGAGCAGTTCTTC

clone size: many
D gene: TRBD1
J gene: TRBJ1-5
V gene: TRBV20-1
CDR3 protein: CSARDFRTGFGQPQHF
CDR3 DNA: TGCAGTGCTAGAGATTTCCGGACAGGGTTCGGTCAGCCCCAGCATTTT

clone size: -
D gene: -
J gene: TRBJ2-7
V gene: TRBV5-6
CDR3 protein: CASSLASWDEQYF
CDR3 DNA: TGTGCCAGCAGCTTGGCCTCTTGGGACGAGCAGTACTTC

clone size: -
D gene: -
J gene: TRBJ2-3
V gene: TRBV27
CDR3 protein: CASSLDATDTQYF
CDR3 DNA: TGTGCCAGCAGTTTGGACGCCACAGATACGCAGTATTTT

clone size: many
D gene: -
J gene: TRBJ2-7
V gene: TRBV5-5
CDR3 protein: CASSPLKKDPQGVSEQYF
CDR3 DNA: TGTGCCAGCAGCCCCCTGAAAAAAGACCCGCAGGGCGTTTCCGAGCAGTACTTC

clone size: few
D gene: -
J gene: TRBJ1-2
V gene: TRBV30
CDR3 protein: CAWNWANYGYTF
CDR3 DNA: TGTGCCTGGAATTGGGCTAACTATGGCTACACCTTC

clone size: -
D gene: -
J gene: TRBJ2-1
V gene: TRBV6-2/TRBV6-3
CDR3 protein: CASGPADGRRANEQFF
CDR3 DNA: TGTGCCAGCGGGCCAGCGGACGGGAGACGAGCCAATGAGCAGTTCTTC

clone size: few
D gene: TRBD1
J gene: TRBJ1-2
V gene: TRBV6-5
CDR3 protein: CASSYYGVGQGVENYGYTF
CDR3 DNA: TGTGCCAGCAGTTACTACGGGGTTGGACAGGGGGTCGAAAACTATGGCTACACCTTC

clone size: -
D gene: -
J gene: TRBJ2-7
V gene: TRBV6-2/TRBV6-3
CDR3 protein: CASSFRDRLHF
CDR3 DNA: TGTGCCAGCAGTTTCCGGGACCGACTGCACTTC

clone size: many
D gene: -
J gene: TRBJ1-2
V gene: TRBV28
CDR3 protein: CASTPGTRGYTF
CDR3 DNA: TGTGCCAGCACACCCGGGACACGTGGCTACACCTTC

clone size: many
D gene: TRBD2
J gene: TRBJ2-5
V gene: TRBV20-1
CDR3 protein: CSAPISGGFGTQYF
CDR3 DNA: TGCAGTGCTCCGATTAGCGGGGGCTTCGGAACCCAGTACTTC

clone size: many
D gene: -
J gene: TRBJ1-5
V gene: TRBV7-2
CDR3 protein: CASSLNSGNQPQHF
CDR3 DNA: TGTGCCAGCAGCTTAAACAGTGGCAATCAGCCCCAGCATTTT